The 6 T cell receptor beta chains presented below share a single source sample, sequenced in a study of blood T cell repertoires in COVID-19. The table came from immunoSEQ multiplex PCR; TCRdb's copy has only in-frame clones and leaves some out. The repertoire holds roughly 210,000 clones, with around 87% as singletons. Sequencing was carried out using PBMCs or T cells enriched from blood (not recorded which). The source of these receptors is a man aged 25 to 40 in a cohort exposed to, infected with or recovered from COVID-19 (not recorded which).

The chain couples TRBV28 to TRBJ1-2; D perhaps matches TRBD1 (5 bases). Germline CDR1 is MDHEN and CDR2 is SYDVKM. The V end was cut by 2 bases, the J end by 8 bases, with 15 bases between. The CDR3 is 14 residues long. CDR3 sequence reads: CASSLRKGIKGYTF. DNA of the CDR3: TGTGCCAGCAGTTTAAGGAAGGGGATAAAGGGCTACACCTTC.

This chain connects TRBV6-4 to TRBJ1-1; D not certain. V was pared by 6 bases and J by 6 bases, with 17 bases between. CDR1 is MRHNA and CDR2 is SNTAGT in the germline V gene. The CDR3 has 14 residues. CDR3 coding DNA: TGTGCCAGCAGCCCGGACGGGGATTCTGCTGAAGCTTTCTTT. This sequence encodes CASSPDGDSAEAFF.

To note about this clone: This CDR3 is also generated by other DNA sequences in the sample. The V call is TRBV5-1, the J call TRBJ2-5, with D unclear. CDR3 size: 11 residues. V shed 5 bases and J shed 2 bases, with 4 bases lying between them. CDR1 is SGHRS and CDR2 is YFSETQ in the germline V gene. CDR3 sequence (DNA): TGCGCCAGCAGTTTACAAGAGACCCAGTACTTC. This gives the protein CASSLQETQYF.

This chain uses TRBV14 with TRBJ2-7; TRBD2 aligns across 8 bases. The junction had 11 bases not matched to a gene; V was cut back by 1 base and J by 3 bases. The germline V gene encodes CDR1 SGHDN and CDR2 FVKESK. The CDR3 covers 17 residues. This CDR3 is CASSQVPLAEVDYEQYF. The CDR3, as DNA: TGTGCCAGCAGCCAAGTCCCACTAGCGGAGGTTGACTACGAGCAGTACTTC. Full variable domain (outside the CDR3, taken from reference TRBV14 and TRBJ2-7): EAGVTQFPSHSVIEKGQTVTLRCDPISGHDNLYWYRRVMGKEIKFLLHFVKESKQDESGMPNNRFLAERTGGTYSTLKVQPAELEDSGVYFCASSQVPLAEVDYEQYFGPGTRLTVT.

The J gene is TRBJ2-7, the V gene TRBV6-5, with TRBD1 as a possible D gene (6 bases). Germline V CDR1 and CDR2: MNHEY, SVGAGI. Trimming removed 0 bases at V and 6 bases at J, with 15 bases between. The CDR3 sequence is 15 residues long. CDR3 sequence reads: CASSYSRGTSSEQYF. The CDR3 DNA reads as TGTGCCAGCAGTTACTCGAGGGGGACATCTTCCGAGCAGTACTTC.

V is TRBV4-1 and J is TRBJ1-5; 10 bases match TRBD1. The V gene's germline CDR1 is MGHRA and CDR2 YSYEKL. The CDR3 runs 18 residues. J was trimmed by 0 bases and V by 1 base; bases with no gene match: 6. The CDR3 DNA sequence: TGCGCCAGCAGCCAAGGGACAGGGGGTGTATATAGCAATCAGCCCCAGCATTTT. It yields the protein CASSQGTGGVYSNQPQHF.